The 23 T cell receptor beta chains given below trace back to one sample, sequenced in a study of cytotoxic CD8 clonotypes in ibrutinib-treated CLL. The table came from immunoSEQ multiplex PCR; TCRdb's copy has only in-frame clones and leaves some out. The sample yields approximately 50,000 clones, under 75% seen once. Sequenced material: PBMCs, taken after 12 months of ibrutinib treatment. These receptor sequences come from a human donor with chronic lymphocytic leukemia.

This clone showed up just a few times. V is TRBV6-1 and J is TRBJ1-5; D call uncertain. V lost 2 bases and J lost 9, with 26 bases in between. Germline lookup yields CDR1 MNHNS and CDR2 SASEGT. CDR3 size: 18 residues. CDR3 in DNA: TGTGCCAGCAGTGAACAATCGCCTCTTCTTAACCCTCTATGGCCCCAGCATTTT. Translating it yields CASSEQSPLLNPLWPQHF.

The rearrangement links TRBV7-9 to TRBJ2-3; tentatively, D is TRBD2 (6 bases). The CDR3 contains 19 residues. V was shortened by 4 bases and J by 2 bases, with 25 bases between the two germline ends. In germline, CDR1 is SEHNR, CDR2 FQNEAQ (reference sequence). The CDR3 here is CASSSQEGVGLGPTDTQYF. Here the CDR3 DNA reads TGTGCCAGCAGCTCCCAGGAAGGAGTGGGACTTGGCCCCACAGATACGCAGTATTTT.

In this sample, this clone turned up a few times. The chain joins TRBV21-1 to TRBJ1-1; whether TRBD1, the table's D call, matches the DNA was not checked. TRBV21-1 corresponds to a pseudogene. This CDR3 contains 13 residues. CDR3 amino acids: CASSMDSNTEAFF. The CDR3 region has the DNA TGTGCCAGCAGCATGGACAGTAACACTGAAGCTTTCTTT.

The genes are TRBV18 and TRBJ2-5; perhaps TRBD1 as D (5 bases). The end of the DNA is better explained by TRBJ2-7, so the J call may be wrong. Per the germline V gene, CDR1 is KGHSH and CDR2 is LQKENI. The CDR3 contains 14 residues. The CDR3 here is CASSPGDSSYEQYF. The CDR3 bases are TGTGCCAGCTCACCCGGAGACAGCTCCTACGAGCAGTACTTC.

The V and J genes are TRBV2 and TRBJ1-2; the D gene is possibly TRBD1 (5 bases). Germline V gene data show CDR1 as SNHLY and CDR2 as FYNNEI. This CDR3 comprises 13 residues. Trimming stripped 11 bases from V and 5 bases from J, with 18 bases between. The CDR3 DNA is TGTGCCCTCCTCAACAGGAAGGGGTATGGCTACACCTTC. Translated, it gives CALLNRKGYGYTF. Looking up the rest from reference TRBV2 and TRBJ1-2 gives the full variable domain: EPEVTQTPSHQVTQMGQEVILRCVPISNHLYFYWYRQILGQKVEFLVSFYNNEISEKSEIFDDQFSVERPDGSNFTLKIRSTKLEDSAMYFCALLNRKGYGYTFGSGTRLTVV.

The chain has TRBV2 and TRBJ2-7, with D possibly called TRBD1 or TRBD2 (6 bases each). This CDR3 is built from 15 residues. V was shortened by 7 bases and J by 3 bases, with 19 bases between the two germline ends. Germline lookup yields CDR1 SNHLY and CDR2 FYNNEI. CDR3 residues: CASTPGASFFYEQYF. As DNA, the CDR3 is TGTGCCAGCACCCCGGGGGCCAGTTTCTTCTACGAGCAGTACTTC.

The gene calls are TRBV7-9 and TRBJ1-1; D ambiguous. Trimming stripped 3 bases from V and 4 bases from J, with 9 bases between. The CDR3 spans 13 residues. Germline V gene data show CDR1 as SEHNR and CDR2 as FQNEAQ (reference sequence). CDR3 loop: CASSLAWGTEAFF. In DNA form, the CDR3 reads TGTGCCAGCAGCTTGGCTTGGGGCACTGAAGCTTTCTTT.

The genes are TRBV7-6 and TRBJ2-7; 7 nucleotides line up with TRBD2. Germline CDR1 SGHVS, CDR2 FNYEAQ. The CDR3 is 13 residues long. The V and J ends lost 0 bases and 6 bases, in that order; junction bases with no gene match: 2. The CDR3 region is CASSLAGGSEQYF. DNA of the CDR3: TGTGCCAGCAGCTTAGCGGGCGGGAGCGAGCAGTACTTC.

V and J are TRBV6-1 and TRBJ2-2; D unclear. From germline, CDR1 is MNHNS and CDR2 SASEGT. V lost 1 base to trimming and J lost 0 bases, with 9 bases between them. The CDR3 length is 16 residues. The CDR3 here is CASSEGPFANTGELFF. DNA of the CDR3: TGTGCCAGCAGTGAAGGGCCGTTCGCGAACACCGGGGAGCTGTTTTTT.

The V gene is TRBV7-8, the J gene TRBJ2-3; 7 positions agree with TRBD2. CDR1 is SGHVS, CDR2 FQNEAQ, per germline. The V gene end was trimmed by 1 base and the J gene end by 2 bases; junction bases not matched to a gene: 6. There are 16 residues in the CDR3. CDR3 nucleotides: TGTGCCAGCAGCTTAGTGGTGGGGGGGTTCACAGATACGCAGTATTTT. Encoded protein: CASSLVVGGFTDTQYF. Variable domain in full (rest from reference TRBV7-8 and TRBJ2-3): GAGVSQSPRYKVAKRGQDVALRCDPISGHVSLFWYQQALGQGPEFLTYFQNEAQLDKSGLPSDRFFAERPEGSVSTLKIQRTQQEDSAVYLCASSLVVGGFTDTQYFGPGTRLTVL.

The chain couples TRBV28 to TRBJ1-2; possible D gene TRBD1, 5 bases. The ends were cut back, 2 bases at V and 8 bases at J, with 15 bases in the middle. The length of the CDR3 is 14 residues. From germline, CDR1 is MDHEN and CDR2 SYDVKM. DNA for the CDR3: TGTGCCAGCAGTTTACCAGGGATGGGAGTGGGCTACACCTTC. This encodes CASSLPGMGVGYTF.

This clone is a singleton in its sample. J is TRBJ2-7 and V is TRBV27; 13 nucleotides match TRBD2. The CDR3 spans 17 residues. The ends lost 5 bases at V and 0 bases at J; junction bases unmatched: 7. From germline, CDR1 is MNHEY and CDR2 SMNVEV (reference sequence). CDR3 residues: CASSRKGLAGRSYEQYF. The CDR3 bases are TGTGCCAGCAGTCGAAAGGGACTAGCGGGGCGCTCCTACGAGCAGTACTTC.

The chain links TRBV6-1 to TRBJ1-1; D is uncertain. With 2 bases removed from V and 4 bases from J, the gap between germline ends came to 5 bases. This CDR3 region has 12 residues. Germline V gives CDR1 MNHNS, CDR2 SASEGT. The CDR3 DNA reads as TGTGCCAGCAGTGAAATGGGCACTGAAGCTTTCTTT. This sequence encodes CASSEMGTEAFF.

V usage is TRBV7-9 and J usage is TRBJ2-1; 8 positions match TRBD2. The CDR3 is 16 amino acids. Germline CDR1 SEHNR, CDR2 FQNEAQ (reference sequence). Unmatched junction bases numbered 11, after V lost 4 bases and J lost 6 bases. This CDR3 is CASSSYSGVTGNEQFF. The DNA of the CDR3 is TGTGCCAGCAGCTCTTATAGCGGGGTGACAGGCAATGAGCAGTTCTTC.

This chain links TRBV5-6 with TRBJ2-5, with D perhaps matching TRBD2 (5 bases). This CDR3 is built from 15 residues. The germline V gene has CDR1 SGHDT and CDR2 YYEEEE. The germline V and J ends were trimmed by 4 bases and 4 bases, with 17 bases remaining between them. The DNA for the CDR3 is TGTGCCAGCAGCCCACCCCGAGGGTTTCGAGAGACCCAGTACTTC. Translated: CASSPPRGFRETQYF.

The chain employs TRBV6-1 and TRBJ2-7; 8 bases agree with TRBD1. Germline V gene lookup returns CDR1 MNHNS and CDR2 SASEGT. The V segment lost 9 bases and the J segment 1 base; nucleotides outside the gene matches: 8. The CDR3 sequence is 14 residues long. The CDR3 loop is CASDRGPASYEQYF. The CDR3 DNA is TGTGCCAGTGACAGGGGCCCCGCTTCCTACGAGCAGTACTTC.

The genes are TRBV27 and TRBJ2-7; 10 bases fit TRBD2. J was trimmed by 5 bases and V by 7 bases; bases with no gene match: 17. The CDR3 totals 17 residues. The germline CDR1 and CDR2 sequences are MNHEY and SMNVEV (reference sequence). The CDR3 bases are TGTGCCAGCAAACGGGTACGAGAACTAGCGGGGAAGGACGAGCAGTACTTC. Protein product: CASKRVRELAGKDEQYF.

The genes are TRBV5-1 and TRBJ2-1; 7 bases agree with TRBD2. The CDR3 is 15 residues long. V trimming: 6 bases; J trimming: 9 bases; junction bases outside the gene matches: 15. Germline values: CDR1 SGHRS, CDR2 YFSETQ. The CDR3 spells CASTEGDYRWAEQFF. DNA of the CDR3: TGCGCCAGCACGGAAGGGGACTATAGGTGGGCTGAGCAGTTCTTC.

The chain is built from TRBV7-3 and TRBJ2-7; TRBD2 aligns across 9 bases. Germline V gives CDR1 SGHTA, CDR2 FQGTGA. V shed 5 bases and J 6 bases; nucleotides not matched to a gene: 5. The CDR3 sequence is 13 residues long. The CDR3 nucleotides are TGTGCCAGCAGCCCCGGGACTAGCCCCGAGCAGTACTTC. This codes for CASSPGTSPEQYF.

The chain has TRBV15 and TRBJ1-1; D not resolved. CDR3 length equals 13 residues. Per the germline V gene, CDR1 is LNHNV and CDR2 is YYDKDF (reference sequence). Deletions cut 5 bases from V and 3 bases from J, with 10 bases between. The CDR3 loop reads CATSEREDTEAFF. The DNA for the CDR3 is TGTGCCACCAGCGAGAGGGAGGACACTGAAGCTTTCTTT.

The V gene is TRBV10-3, the J gene TRBJ2-1; D is unclear. Per germline, CDR1 ENHRY and CDR2 SYGVKD. V was shortened by 3 bases and J by 8 bases, with 14 bases between the two germline ends. CDR3 length: 14 amino acids. CDR3 amino acids: CAISDPRKPYEQFF. For the CDR3, the DNA is TGTGCCATCAGTGACCCCCGGAAGCCTTATGAGCAGTTCTTC.

The chain has TRBV5-6 and TRBJ1-2, with D perhaps matching TRBD1 (6 bases). CDR1 and CDR2 from the germline V gene are SGHDT and YYEEEE. The CDR3 is made up of 14 amino acids. Trimming shortened V by 3 bases and J by 2 bases, and 11 bases separated the two germline ends. The CDR3 region has the DNA TGTGCCAGCAGCTCCATGGACAGAAACTATGGCTACACCTTC. It yields the protein CASSSMDRNYGYTF.

V is TRBV14 and J is TRBJ1-4, with D uncertain. V was pared by 0 bases and J by 8 bases, with 22 bases between. The V gene's germline CDR1 is SGHDN and CDR2 FVKESK. The CDR3 totals 18 residues. The chain's CDR3 is CASSQDEGWRAFGEKLFF. CDR3 DNA sequence: TGTGCCAGCAGCCAAGACGAGGGATGGAGGGCTTTTGGAGAAAAACTGTTTTTT.